Shown below are 21 T cell receptor beta chains from a single sample sequenced in a study of OX40 agonist ivuxolimab in advanced cancers. This table comes from immunoSEQ multiplex PCR, and its TCRdb copy is limited to in-frame clones, with some not included. This table holds about 98,000 clones, approximately 86% found once. The sequenced sample was CD4+ or CD8+ T cells sorted from blood, obtained in a trial of the OX40 agonist ivuxolimab. These receptor sequences come from an adult with an advanced solid tumor such as melanoma, head and neck, liver or kidney cancer.

The V and J genes are TRBV6-1 and TRBJ2-3; tentatively, D is TRBD2 (5 bases). CDR1 is MNHNS and CDR2 is SASEGT in the germline V gene. Trimming removed 8 bases from V and 2 bases from J, with 11 bases in between. The CDR3 is made up of 13 amino acids. CDR3 residues: CASRDYITDTQYF. CDR3 nucleotides: TGTGCCAGCCGCGACTATATCACAGATACGCAGTATTTT.

The rearrangement joins TRBV7-2 to TRBJ1-2; TRBD1 aligns across 9 bases. The germline CDR1 and CDR2 sequences are SGHTA and FQGNSA. With 5 bases clipped from V and 5 bases from J, the junction kept 18 bases outside the gene matches. This CDR3 spans 18 amino acids. The CDR3 sequence is CASSTRGTGRLEGYGYTF. The CDR3 DNA reads TGTGCCAGCAGCACCAGGGGGACAGGGCGGTTAGAGGGATATGGCTACACCTTC.

Judged by abundance, this clone is medium-sized. V is TRBV5-6 and J is TRBJ1-1; unclear D gene. This CDR3 spans 14 amino acids. In germline, CDR1 is SGHDT, CDR2 YYEEEE. Trimming left V 1 base short and J 5 bases short, with 12 bases between. In DNA, the CDR3 is TGTGCCAGCAGCTTGTTGCTATCGAGGACTGAAGCTTTCTTT. This encodes CASSLLLSRTEAFF. Looking up the rest from reference TRBV5-6 and TRBJ1-1 gives the full variable domain: DAGVTQSPTHLIKTRGQQVTLRCSPKSGHDTVSWYQQALGQGPQFIFQYYEEEERQRGNFPDRFSGHQFPNYSSELNVNALLLGDSALYLCASSLLLSRTEAFFGQGTRLTVV.

The J gene is TRBJ2-3, the V gene TRBV5-6; maybe TRBD2 (8 bases). Trimming left V 4 bases short and J 6 bases short, with 21 bases between. The CDR3 is made up of 16 amino acids. Germline CDR1 is SGHDT and CDR2 is YYEEEE. CDR3 DNA sequence: TGTGCCAGCAGCCCACCGGGAGGGGGCCTCGGGGATACGCAGTATTTT. Amino acids: CASSPPGGGLGDTQYF. Together with reference TRBV5-6 and TRBJ2-3, the CDR3 gives the full variable domain: DAGVTQSPTHLIKTRGQQVTLRCSPKSGHDTVSWYQQALGQGPQFIFQYYEEEERQRGNFPDRFSGHQFPNYSSELNVNALLLGDSALYLCASSPPGGGLGDTQYFGPGTRLTVL.

This clone has only a few counts. This chain joins TRBV6-1 and TRBJ1-1; the D gene is possibly TRBD1 (6 bases). Germline CDR1 and CDR2: MNHNS and SASEGT. The V and J ends lost 4 bases and 1 base respectively, with 10 bases between them. The CDR3 length is 14 residues. CDR3 sequence reads: CASSALGQNTEAFF. As DNA, the CDR3 is TGTGCCAGCAGTGCCCTGGGACAGAACACTGAAGCTTTCTTT.

This chain joins TRBV2 and TRBJ1-1, with a tentative D call TRBD1 (5 bases). V was clipped by 4 bases and J by 4 bases, with 13 bases between them. CDR3 length: 14 residues. Germline lookup yields CDR1 SNHLY and CDR2 FYNNEI. The DNA for the CDR3 is TGTGCCAGCAGTGGGGACGGAGGGAGCACTGAAGCTTTCTTT. Its protein is CASSGDGGSTEAFF.

In regard to this clone: The same CDR3 can be traced to other DNA sequences in this sample. This rearrangement joins TRBV18 to TRBJ2-5; no definite D call. CDR3 size: 11 residues. Per germline, CDR1 KGHSH and CDR2 LQKENI. Trimming removed 3 bases from V and 5 bases from J, with 4 bases in between. The CDR3 DNA reads TGTGCCAGCTCACCGGGGGAGACCCAGTACTTC. Its translation: CASSPGETQYF.

In this sample, this clone turned up once. The chain combines TRBV11-2 with TRBJ2-2; D not resolved. Germline CDR1 is SGHAT and CDR2 is FQNNGV. The V and J ends lost 5 bases and 4 bases respectively, with 20 bases between them. The CDR3 covers 17 residues. As DNA, the CDR3 is TGTGCCAGCAGCCTACCCGACCCCAGGTTTCGCACCGGGGAGCTGTTTTTT. Amino acid sequence: CASSLPDPRFRTGELFF.

The chain couples TRBV5-1 to TRBJ1-6, with D possibly being TRBD1 (6 bases). Deletions cut 4 bases from V and 7 bases from J, with 12 bases between. Per the germline V gene, CDR1 is SGHRS and CDR2 is YFSETQ. The CDR3 loop spans 14 amino acids. The CDR3 DNA reads TGCGCCAGCAGCGCCGGGACATACAATTCACCCCTCCACTTT. Residues: CASSAGTYNSPLHF.

CDR3 nucleotide sequence: TGTGCCAGCATTCCTAGCCTAGCGGGGATATACAATGAGCAGTTCTTC. Protein: CASIPSLAGIYNEQFF. The V call is TRBV28, the J call TRBJ2-1; 9 bases map to TRBD2. The CDR3 has 16 residues. Germline CDR1 reads MDHEN; CDR2 reads SYDVKM. The junction had 11 bases not matched to a gene; V was cut back by 7 bases and J by 4 bases.

This chain joins TRBV28 and TRBJ2-4, with D unclear. The germline V gene has CDR1 MDHEN and CDR2 SYDVKM. The CDR3 has 18 residues. Deletions cut 6 bases from V and 3 bases from J, with 24 bases between. CDR3 nucleotide sequence: TGTGCCAGCAGCCCATCTCACCCGGAAGGGTCGGGCAAAAACATTCAGTACTTC. This translates into CASSPSHPEGSGKNIQYF.

The chain employs TRBV5-4 and TRBJ2-5; TRBD2 matches at 7 bases. After removal of 4 bases from V and 3 bases from J, the junction contained 6 bases not matched to a gene. Germline CDR1 reads SGHNT; CDR2 reads YYREEE (reference sequence). There are 14 residues in the CDR3. CDR3 nucleotide sequence: TGTGCCAGCAGCCCCGGGACTACTAAAGAGACCCAGTACTTC. As protein: CASSPGTTKETQYF.

The chain carries TRBV18 and TRBJ2-5, with TRBD2 matching 7 bases. V lost 2 bases, J lost 3 bases, and 9 bases stayed unmatched. The CDR3 consists of 16 residues. Germline CDR1 reads KGHSH; CDR2 reads LQKENI. The CDR3 region is CASSPRPSAGEETQYF. DNA for the CDR3: TGTGCCAGCTCACCAAGGCCGTCGGCGGGAGAAGAGACCCAGTACTTC.

The chain recombines TRBV12-5 with TRBJ2-7, with a possible D match to TRBD1 (6 bases). The CDR3 loop spans 10 amino acids. V lost 6 bases, J lost 12 bases, and 12 bases lay in between. CDR1 LGHNT and CDR2 FRNRAP come from the germline V gene. The CDR3 loop is CASGRDILYV. DNA of the CDR3: TGTGCTAGTGGCCGGGACATCCTGTACGTC.

The rearrangement joins TRBV10-3 to TRBJ1-4; no clear D gene. Germline V gene lookup returns CDR1 ENHRY and CDR2 SYGVKD. CDR3 size: 14 residues. V lost 11 bases to trimming and J lost 8 bases, with 21 bases between them. CDR3 in DNA: TGTGCCTCATCGGGAGGAGGAAATACGGAAAAACTGTTTTTT. Protein product: CASSGGGNTEKLFF.

J is TRBJ2-5 and V is TRBV7-2, with TRBD1 matching over 10 bases. There are 13 residues in the CDR3. The germline CDR1 and CDR2 sequences are SGHTA and FQGNSA. V gave up 3 bases and J gave up 10 bases; unmatched junction bases: 5. In DNA form, the CDR3 reads TGTGCCAGCAGCTTGGGACAGGGGATTGACCAGTACTTC. Translated: CASSLGQGIDQYF.

This chain joins TRBV19 and TRBJ1-5; D might be TRBD1 (5 bases). Germline CDR1 reads LNHDA; CDR2 reads SQIVND (reference sequence). V lost 7 bases and J lost 4, with 17 bases in between. The CDR3 totals 15 residues. CDR3 DNA: TGTGCCAGTACCCAAGGTATCGGGGGGAATCAGCCCCAGCATTTT. Translation: CASTQGIGGNQPQHF.

The rearrangement links TRBV7-9 to TRBJ1-3; the match to TRBD1 covers 8 bases. Germline CDR1 SEHNR, CDR2 FQNEAQ (reference sequence). This CDR3 has 15 amino acids. Unmatched junction bases numbered 6, after V lost 6 bases and J lost 2 bases. CDR3 sequence (DNA): TGTGCCAGCAGGCGACAGGGGTTAGCTGGAAACACCATATATTTT. This encodes CASRRQGLAGNTIYF.

Only one count was recorded for this clone. The V and J genes are TRBV10-3 and TRBJ2-7; TRBD1 agrees at 12 bases. V lost 6 bases to trimming and J lost 3 bases; unmatched junction nucleotides: 12. The CDR3 sequence is 17 residues long. CDR1 is ENHRY and CDR2 is SYGVKD in the germline V gene. CDR3: CAISPSSGTGGIYEQYV. CDR3 coding DNA: TGTGCCATCAGCCCTTCTTCCGGGACAGGGGGCATCTACGAGCAGTACGTC.

This sequence joins TRBV28 and TRBJ2-7; TRBD2 might be the D (6 bases). V lost 7 bases and J lost 6, with 16 bases in between. There are 13 residues in the CDR3. CDR1 and CDR2 (germline): MDHEN, SYDVKM. The CDR3 DNA sequence: TGTGCCAGCATTGAATCGGGAGCAGGCGAGCAGTACTTC. Amino acid sequence: CASIESGAGEQYF.

The rearrangement links TRBV29-1 to TRBJ2-3; weak D call: TRBD2 (6 bases). The V and J ends lost 1 base and 0 bases respectively, with 11 bases between them. There are 15 residues in the CDR3. Germline CDR1 reads SQVTM; CDR2 reads ANQGSEA. CDR3 region: CSVEGGAGSTDTQYF. CDR3 sequence (DNA): TGCAGCGTTGAAGGAGGGGCGGGGAGCACAGATACGCAGTATTTT.